The TCR beta chain described here comes from a study of T cells after yellow fever vaccination. TCRdb re-derived calls from the 5' RACE reads in MiXCR, one entry per CDR3 protein. This sample has hundreds of thousands of distinct CDR3 sequences, with roughly 6.2% found just once. The germline CDR1 and CDR2 sequences are LGHNA and YNFKEQ. V was clipped by 2 bases and J by 8 bases, with 15 bases between them. CDR3 size: 14 residues. Findings and limits, study-wide: The booster response re-showed most primary clones: more than 95% CD4, approximately 90% CD8.

This clonotype was counted ten times or more. No antigen is known for it. This receptor was taken from a man aged 30 to 39 who received the YFV17D yellow fever vaccine. Here the sequenced sample was PBMCs, taken 5 days after the yellow fever booster vaccination. V gene TRBV4-2 combines with J gene TRBJ1-2; D unresolved. The DNA for the CDR3 is TGTGCCAGCAGCCAACCCCGAGGGCAGGCGGGCTACACCTTC. It is translated as CASSQPRGQAGYTF.